The 21 T cell receptor beta chains below were found in one sample sequenced in a study of T-cell memory formation after mild COVID-19. MiXCR was run by TCRdb on the 5' RACE reads, yielding one entry per CDR3 protein. Of around 250,000 distinct CDR3 sequences detected, 15% to 20% appear once; the ten largest clones hold 23%. The sequencing input was PBMCs or a T cell subset sorted from them (not recorded which). The receptors originated from a man aged 18 to 29 who had mild COVID-19 (a few samples of this study predate the infection). Cell type and time point are not known.

The CDR3 protein is CASSSGQGANYGYTF. DNA of the CDR3: TGTGCCAGCAGTTCGGGACAGGGGGCTAACTATGGCTACACCTTC. The V call is TRBV12-3 or TRBV12-4, the J call TRBJ1-2; 11 nucleotides align to TRBD1. This CDR3 has 15 residues. V lost 4 bases and J lost 0; bases outside the gene matches: 1.

Note on this clonotype: Germline is not matched at one junction end, which may reflect a read error. The chain has TRBV29-1 and TRBJ1-2; tentatively, D is TRBD1 (6 bases). Germline CDR1 SQVTM, CDR2 ANQGSEA. This CDR3 has 12 residues. CDR3 sequence: CSGRGAGYCYTF. CDR3 coding DNA: TGCAGCGGCCGGGGGGCGGGCTATTGCTACACCTTC.

This clonotype was recorded many times. The genes are TRBV7-2 and TRBJ1-2; D is ambiguous. This CDR3 spans 12 amino acids. V was clipped by 4 bases and J by 7 bases, with 10 bases between them. The germline CDR1 and CDR2 sequences are SGHTA and FQGNSA. The CDR3 DNA sequence: TGTGCCAGCAGCTCCCCCAGGCTTGGCTACACCTTC. Its translation is CASSSPRLGYTF.

CDR3 residues: CASSHGTKNQPQHF. The CDR3 bases are TGTGCCAGCAGCCACGGGACGAAGAATCAGCCCCAGCATTTT. The chain carries TRBV7-2 and TRBJ1-5; maybe TRBD1 (5 bases). Trimming left V 5 bases short and J 4 bases short, with 12 bases between. This CDR3 spans 14 amino acids. Germline CDR1 and CDR2: SGHTA and FQGNSA. Together with reference TRBV7-2 and TRBJ1-5, the CDR3 gives the full variable domain: GAGVSQSPSNKVTEKGKDVELRCDPISGHTALYWYRQSLGQGLEFLIYFQGNSAPDKSGLPSDRFSAERTGGSVSTLTIQRTQQEDSAVYLCASSHGTKNQPQHFGDGTRLSIL.

This rearrangement joins TRBV29-1 to TRBJ2-7; D is perhaps TRBD1 (6 bases). Germline values: CDR1 SQVTM, CDR2 ANQGSEA. The ends were cut back, 4 bases at V and 3 bases at J, with 10 bases in the middle. The CDR3 is 12 residues long. As DNA, the CDR3 is TGCAGCGTTGTCACAGGGAACTACGAGCAGTACGTC. It specifies CSVVTGNYEQYV.

V gene TRBV20-1 combines with J gene TRBJ2-5; D is undetermined. V was clipped by 3 bases and J by 3 bases, with 8 bases between them. Germline values: CDR1 DFQATT, CDR2 SNEGSKA (reference sequence). This CDR3 spans 12 amino acids. The CDR3 coding sequence is TGCAGTGCTAGTGTCCAGAAAGAGACCCAGTACTTC. Translation: CSASVQKETQYF.

This clonotype showed up just a few times. The chain combines TRBV29-1 with TRBJ2-3; D unresolved. Trimming took off 0 bases at V and 0 bases at J, with 10 bases between the two ends. The CDR3 covers 15 residues. Germline V gives CDR1 SQVTM, CDR2 ANQGSEA. CDR3 in amino acids: CSVEDGFGSTDTQYF. The CDR3 DNA reads TGCAGCGTTGAAGATGGGTTCGGGAGCACAGATACGCAGTATTTT.

The J gene is TRBJ2-7, the V gene TRBV11-1; the D gene could be TRBD1 or TRBD2 (5 bases each). Germline CDR1 reads SGHAT; CDR2 reads FQDESV (reference sequence). Trimming shortened V by 3 bases and J by 4 bases, and 13 bases separated the two germline ends. The CDR3 has 14 residues. Here the CDR3 reads CASSLGDGPYEQYF. In DNA, the CDR3 is TGTGCCAGCAGCTTGGGGGACGGGCCTTACGAGCAGTACTTC. Full variable domain (outside the CDR3, taken from reference TRBV11-1 and TRBJ2-7): EAEVAQSPRYKITEKSQAVAFWCDPISGHATLYWYRQILGQGPELLVQFQDESVVDDSQLPKDRFSAERLKGVDSTLKIQPAELGDSAMYLCASSLGDGPYEQYFGPGTRLTVT.

This chain uses TRBV6-2 or TRBV6-3 with TRBJ1-5; 7 bases map to TRBD1. Germline assignment: CDR1 MNHEY and CDR2 SVGEGT. V shed 6 bases, J shed 5 bases, and the junction held 7 bases outside the gene matches. The CDR3 is 14 residues long. As DNA, the CDR3 is TGTGCCAGCAGCTCGGGACAGCCCCATCAGCCCCAGCATTTT. Encoded protein: CASSSGQPHQPQHF.

This clonotype was observed a few times. The rearrangement links TRBV6-6 to TRBJ2-5; tentative D call: TRBD1 (5 bases). Trimming left V 3 bases short and J 5 bases short, with 19 bases between. The CDR3 totals 16 residues. Germline assignment: CDR1 MNHNY and CDR2 SVGAGI (reference sequence). Here the CDR3 DNA reads TGTGCCAGCAGTTATTCCCGACAGCCCCCCGCCGAGACCCAGTACTTC. Protein: CASSYSRQPPAETQYF.

This clonotype has only a few counts. The V call is TRBV28, the J call TRBJ2-7, with a tentative D call TRBD1 (5 bases). CDR1 and CDR2 (germline): MDHEN, SYDVKM. V gave up 5 bases and J gave up 1 base, with 9 bases separating them. The CDR3 has 13 residues. The CDR3 bases are TGTGCCAGCAGTCTCAGGGTTTCCTACGAGCAGTACGTC. Protein sequence: CASSLRVSYEQYV.

CDR3 DNA: TGCAGTGCTCTTGGAACTTCAGCCTCCTACGAGCAGTACTTC. It codes for CSALGTSASYEQYF. J is TRBJ2-7 and V is TRBV20-1; D is ambiguous. CDR3 length: 14 residues. CDR1 is DFQATT and CDR2 is SNEGSKA in the germline V gene (reference sequence). Trimming stripped 5 bases from V and 0 bases from J, with 14 bases between.

CDR3 amino acids: CASSLRQNYGYTF. In nucleotides, the CDR3 is TGTGCCAGCAGCTTAAGACAAAACTATGGCTACACCTTC. The chain joins TRBV7-2 to TRBJ1-2; D is ambiguous. Germline lookup yields CDR1 SGHTA and CDR2 FQGNSA. The CDR3 is 13 residues long. V gave up 2 bases and J gave up 2 bases, with 6 bases separating them.

This clonotype was seen a few times. The chain has TRBV5-6 and TRBJ2-3; 9 bases are shared with TRBD2. Germline V CDR1 and CDR2: SGHDT, YYEEEE. Germline trimming cut 1 base from V and 5 bases from J; bases unmatched to any gene: 5. There are 15 residues in the CDR3. CDR3 residues: CASSLPGLAEDTQYF. DNA for the CDR3: TGTGCCAGCAGCTTGCCGGGACTAGCAGAAGATACGCAGTATTTT. The whole variable domain, filled in from reference TRBV5-6 and TRBJ2-3, reads DAGVTQSPTHLIKTRGQQVTLRCSPKSGHDTVSWYQQALGQGPQFIFQYYEEEERQRGNFPDRFSGHQFPNYSSELNVNALLLGDSALYLCASSLPGLAEDTQYFGPGTRLTVL.

This clonotype was counted once. The chain's CDR3 is CASSLDRGIGELFF. CDR3 DNA: TGTGCCAGCAGCTTGGACAGGGGGATCGGGGAGCTGTTTTTT. The V call is TRBV5-6, the J call TRBJ2-2, with 8 bases fitting TRBD1. Germline V CDR1 and CDR2: SGHDT, YYEEEE. The V segment lost 0 bases and the J segment 7 bases; nucleotides outside the gene matches: 2. CDR3 length: 14 amino acids.

A few counts support this clonotype. V is TRBV29-1 and J is TRBJ2-7; the D call may be TRBD1 or TRBD2 (5 bases each). Germline CDR1 reads SQVTM; CDR2 reads ANQGSEA. This CDR3 comprises 15 residues. V was shortened by 1 base and J by 3 bases, with 16 bases between the two germline ends. The CDR3 DNA reads as TGCAGCGTTGAAGGGACTGCCAGGGTACACTACGAGCAGTACGTC. It is translated as CSVEGTARVHYEQYV.

For the CDR3, the DNA is TGTGCCAGCAGTGAAGCGGCAGGGCGAGAGACCCAGTACTTC. Translation: CASSEAAGRETQYF. The chain links TRBV2 to TRBJ2-5; maybe TRBD1 (5 bases). Germline V gene sequence: CDR1 SNHLY, CDR2 FYNNEI. V lost 0 bases and J 4 bases, leaving 9 bases between the germline ends. CDR3 size: 14 residues.

This chain joins TRBV29-1 and TRBJ1-1, with TRBD1 matching 9 bases. Per germline, CDR1 SQVTM and CDR2 ANQGSEA. The CDR3 totals 17 residues. With V trimmed by 0 bases and J by 1 base, 9 bases remained unmatched. CDR3 protein: CSVEDLDRGSGNTEAFF. CDR3 in DNA: TGCAGCGTTGAAGATCTGGACAGGGGATCAGGGAACACTGAAGCTTTCTTT. The full variable domain, rest sourced from reference TRBV29-1 and TRBJ1-1, is SAVISQKPSRDICQRGTSLTIQCQVDSQVTMMFWYRQQPGQSLTLIATANQGSEATYESGFVIDKFPISRPNLTFSTLTVSNMSPEDSSIYLCSVEDLDRGSGNTEAFFGQGTRLTVV.

The gene calls are TRBV5-1 and TRBJ1-1, with a tentative D call TRBD1 (5 bases). There are 15 residues in the CDR3. The V end was cut by 3 bases, the J end by 1 base, with 13 bases between. Germline lookup yields CDR1 SGHRS and CDR2 YFSETQ. CDR3 in amino acids: CASSSREVGNTEAFF. The CDR3 DNA follows: TGCGCCAGCAGCTCCAGGGAAGTGGGGAACACTGAAGCTTTCTTT.

This clonotype was seen a handful of times. This chain joins TRBV7-9 and TRBJ2-3, with 7 bases lining up with TRBD2. Germline CDR1 SEHNR, CDR2 FQNEAQ (reference sequence). This CDR3 comprises 15 residues. With V trimmed by 7 bases and J by 2 bases, 9 bases remained unmatched. The CDR3 protein is CASTPGGLNTDTQYF. The CDR3 nucleotides read TGTGCCAGCACCCCGGGGGGACTCAACACAGATACGCAGTATTTT.

This clonotype has a count of ten or more. This chain uses TRBV7-9 with TRBJ2-3; TRBD2 is a possible D gene (6 bases). The germline V gene encodes CDR1 SEHNR and CDR2 FQNEAQ (reference sequence). The V end lost 5 bases, the J end lost 4 bases, and 16 bases lay between the germline ends. CDR3 length: 15 amino acids. The CDR3 bases are TGTGCCAGCAGCCACCCTGAGCGCGGGGCAGATACGCAGTATTTT. Encoded protein: CASSHPERGADTQYF.